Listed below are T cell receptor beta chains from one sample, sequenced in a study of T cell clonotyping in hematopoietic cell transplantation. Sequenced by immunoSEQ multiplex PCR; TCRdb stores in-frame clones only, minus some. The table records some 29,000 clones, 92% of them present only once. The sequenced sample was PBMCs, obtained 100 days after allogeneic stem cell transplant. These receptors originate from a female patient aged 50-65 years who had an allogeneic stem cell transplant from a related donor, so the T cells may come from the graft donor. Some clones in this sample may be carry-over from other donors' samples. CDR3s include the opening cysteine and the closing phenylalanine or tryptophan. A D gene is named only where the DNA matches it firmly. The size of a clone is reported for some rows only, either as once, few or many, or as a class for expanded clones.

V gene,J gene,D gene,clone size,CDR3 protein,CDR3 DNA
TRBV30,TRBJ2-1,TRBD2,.,CASRRGGLSWNEQFF,TGTGCCTCCCGACGCGGGGGACTTTCTTGGAATGAGCAGTTCTTC
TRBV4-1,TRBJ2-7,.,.,CASSQTGQNYEQYF,TGCGCCAGCAGCCAAACCGGGCAGAACTACGAGCAGTACTTC
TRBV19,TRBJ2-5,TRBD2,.,CASSMASGGPRIKETQYF,TGTGCCAGTAGTATGGCTAGCGGGGGCCCCCGGATTAAAGAGACCCAGTACTTC
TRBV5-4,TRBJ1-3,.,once,CASSWDLSTGNTIYF,TGTGCCAGCAGCTGGGACCTTTCTACTGGAAACACCATATATTTT
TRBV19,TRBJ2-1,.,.,CASSIGGKGEQFF,TGTGCCAGTAGTATAGGGGGAAAAGGTGAGCAGTTCTTC
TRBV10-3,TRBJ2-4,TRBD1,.,CAISPGQGLDIQYF,TGTGCCATCAGTCCGGGACAGGGCTTGGACATTCAGTACTTC
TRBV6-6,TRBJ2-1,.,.,CASSHTPYNEQFF,TGTGCCAGCAGCCACACTCCCTACAATGAGCAGTTCTTC
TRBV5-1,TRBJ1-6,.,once,CASSLEQGFYNSPLHF,TGCGCCAGCAGCTTGGAACAGGGATTCTATAATTCACCCCTCCACTTT
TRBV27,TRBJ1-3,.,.,CASSPSYGNTIYF,TGTGCCAGCAGCCCCTCATATGGAAACACCATATATTTT
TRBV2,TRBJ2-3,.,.,CASSAQYF,TGTGCCAGCAGTGCGCAGTATTTT
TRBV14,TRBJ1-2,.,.,CASSQVDSTQGYTF,TGTGCCAGCAGCCAAGTGGACAGCACGCAGGGCTACACCTTC
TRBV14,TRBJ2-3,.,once,CASSQLGESLSDTQYF,TGTGCCAGCAGCCAACTTGGGGAAAGCCTCTCGGATACGCAGTATTTT
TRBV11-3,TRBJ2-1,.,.,CASSSGLGGFEQFF,TGTGCCAGCAGTTCAGGCCTAGGAGGGTTTGAGCAGTTCTTC
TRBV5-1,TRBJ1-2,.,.,CASSLGGSYGYTF,TGCGCCAGCAGCTTAGGAGGATCCTATGGCTACACCTTC
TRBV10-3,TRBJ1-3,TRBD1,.,CAISRDRQGAGNTIYF,TGTGCCATCAGTCGAGACCGACAGGGGGCTGGAAACACCATATATTTT
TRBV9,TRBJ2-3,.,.,CASSVDPDTQYF,TGTGCCAGCAGCGTGGATCCAGATACGCAGTATTTT
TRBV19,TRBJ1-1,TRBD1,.,CASSMDRGSTTRTEAFF,TGTGCCAGTAGTATGGACAGGGGCTCTACTACCCGAACTGAAGCTTTCTTT
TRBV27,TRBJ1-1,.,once,CASRGQADIEAFF,TGTGCCAGCAGGGGGCAGGCCGATATCGAAGCTTTCTTT
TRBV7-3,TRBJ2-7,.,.,CASSPDPGVEQYF,TGTGCCAGCAGCCCCGACCCAGGGGTCGAGCAGTACTTC
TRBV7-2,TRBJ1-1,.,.,CASSLAAGANAEAFF,TGTGCCAGCAGCTTAGCCGCTGGGGCAAACGCTGAAGCTTTCTTT
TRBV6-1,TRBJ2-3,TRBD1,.,CASTRTGGLDTQYF,TGTGCCAGCACTAGGACAGGGGGCTTAGATACGCAGTATTTT
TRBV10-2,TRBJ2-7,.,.,CASSESSYEQYF,TGCGCCAGCAGTGAGTCGTCCTACGAGCAGTACTTC
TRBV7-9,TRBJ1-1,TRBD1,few,CASSSQTGYGEAFF,TGTGCCAGCAGCTCCCAGACAGGGTATGGTGAAGCTTTCTTT
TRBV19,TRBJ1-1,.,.,CASSRNMNTEAFF,TGTGCCAGTAGTAGGAACATGAACACTGAAGCTTTCTTT
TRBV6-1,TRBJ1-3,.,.,CASSELGPGNTIYF,TGTGCCAGCAGTGAGCTAGGGCCTGGAAACACCATATATTTT
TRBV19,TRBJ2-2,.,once,CASNRGGANTGELFF,TGTGCCAGTAATAGGGGGGGGGCCAACACCGGGGAGCTGTTTTTT
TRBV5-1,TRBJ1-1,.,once,CASREPMNTEAFF,TGCGCCAGCAGGGAGCCGATGAACACTGAAGCTTTCTTT
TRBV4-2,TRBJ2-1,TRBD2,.,CASSQAGEKREVYNEQFF,TGTGCCAGCAGCCAAGCTGGGGAAAAGCGGGAGGTATACAATGAGCAGTTCTTC
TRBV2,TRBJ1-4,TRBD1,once,CASTRGQGNEKLFF,TGTGCCAGCACGAGGGGACAGGGTAATGAAAAACTGTTTTTT
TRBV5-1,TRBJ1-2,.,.,CASSLGPDYGYTF,TGCGCCAGCAGCTTGGGACCGGACTATGGCTACACCTTC
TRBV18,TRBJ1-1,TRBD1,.,CASSPQGAGTNTEAFF,TGTGCCAGCTCACCACAGGGGGCCGGAACGAACACTGAAGCTTTCTTT
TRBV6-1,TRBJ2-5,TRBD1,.,CASSGPTGGRETQYF,TGTGCCAGCAGTGGCCCGACAGGGGGGAGGGAGACCCAGTACTTC
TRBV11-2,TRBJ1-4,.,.,CASSLDTGWYSTNEKLFF,TGTGCCAGCAGCTTAGATACAGGGTGGTATTCGACTAATGAAAAACTGTTTTTT
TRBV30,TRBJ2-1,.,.,CAWSPGTHEQFF,TGTGCCTGGAGCCCAGGAACCCATGAGCAGTTCTTC
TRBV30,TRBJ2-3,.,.,CASSSGSPTDTQYF,TGTGCTTCTTCCTCCGGGTCTCCCACAGATACGCAGTATTTT
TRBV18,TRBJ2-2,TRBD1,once,CASSPQGGRDTGELFF,TGTGCCAGCTCACCTCAAGGGGGCCGGGACACCGGGGAGCTGTTTTTT
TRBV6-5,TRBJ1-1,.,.,CASSLSISTEAFF,TGTGCCAGCAGTTTATCTATCAGCACTGAAGCTTTCTTT
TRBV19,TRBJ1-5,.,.,CASRAGNQPQHF,TGTGCGTCGAGGGCAGGCAATCAGCCCCAGCATTTT
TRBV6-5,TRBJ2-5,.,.,CASKDTQETQYF,TGTGCCAGCAAGGATACACAAGAGACCCAGTACTTC
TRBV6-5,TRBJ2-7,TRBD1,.,CATQGQDYEQYF,TGTGCCACCCAGGGACAGGACTACGAGCAGTACTTC
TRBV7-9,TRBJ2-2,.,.,CASSFVLSLTGELFF,TGTGCCAGCAGCTTCGTGTTGTCGTTAACCGGGGAGCTGTTTTTT
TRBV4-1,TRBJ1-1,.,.,CASSHNLMNTEAFF,TGCGCCAGCAGCCATAACCTTATGAACACTGAAGCTTTCTTT
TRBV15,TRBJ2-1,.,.,CATSRVVSSYNEQFF,TGTGCCACCAGCAGAGTCGTGAGCTCCTACAATGAGCAGTTCTTC
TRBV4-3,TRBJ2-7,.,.,CASSQGPVYYEQYF,TGCGCCAGCAGCCAGGGACCCGTCTACTACGAGCAGTACTTC
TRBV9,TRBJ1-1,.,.,CASSGGLRREAFF,TGTGCCAGCAGTGGAGGGTTACGGCGTGAAGCTTTCTTT
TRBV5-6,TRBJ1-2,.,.,CASTLGAGHGYTF,TGTGCCAGCACCCTCGGAGCGGGGCATGGCTACACCTTC
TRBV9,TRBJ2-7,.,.,CASSVHGYEQYF,TGTGCCAGCAGCGTACATGGCTACGAGCAGTACTTC
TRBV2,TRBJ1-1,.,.,CASREVRGRGTEAFF,TGTGCCAGCAGGGAGGTTCGGGGGCGAGGCACTGAAGCTTTCTTT